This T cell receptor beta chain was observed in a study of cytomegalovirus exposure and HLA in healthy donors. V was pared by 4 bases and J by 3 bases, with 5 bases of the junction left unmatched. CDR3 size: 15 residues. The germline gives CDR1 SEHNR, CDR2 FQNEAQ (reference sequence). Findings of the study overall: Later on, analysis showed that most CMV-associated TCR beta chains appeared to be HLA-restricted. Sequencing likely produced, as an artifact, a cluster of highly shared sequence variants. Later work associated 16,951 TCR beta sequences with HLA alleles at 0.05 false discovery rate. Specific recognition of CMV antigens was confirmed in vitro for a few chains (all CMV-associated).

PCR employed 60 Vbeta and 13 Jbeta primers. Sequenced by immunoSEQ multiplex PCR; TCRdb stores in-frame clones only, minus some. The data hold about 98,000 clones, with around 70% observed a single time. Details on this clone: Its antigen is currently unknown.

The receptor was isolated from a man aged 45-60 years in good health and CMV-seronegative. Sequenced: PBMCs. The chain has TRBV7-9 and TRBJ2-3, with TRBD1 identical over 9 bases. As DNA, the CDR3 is TGTGCCAGCAGCTCATCCGGGACAGGGACAGATACGCAGTATTTT. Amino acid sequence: CASSSSGTGTDTQYF.